This TCR beta chain derives from a study of blood T cell repertoires in COVID-19 (dated by TCRdb to about 2020). About the investigation overall: Samples covering the acute and convalescent phases of COVID-19 were provided by collaborators in the United States, Italy and Spain. The prospective study material was composed of cDNA or gDNA derived from T cells, B-cell-depleted T cells, or PBMCs. Subjects who had been exposed to COVID-19, were actively infected with it, or had recovered from it provided the deeply sampled blood TCRbeta repertoires that made up the dataset. The repertoires were released in a freely available public database intended as a resource for research on the immune response to SARS-CoV-2. The samples were drawn from two sources: the first 160 participants of the ongoing ImmuneRACE study, and 1,000 to 1,500 subjects contributed by 6 global collaborators. The sample metadata nearly always contained a de-identified subject ID, COVID-19 status, age in years and sex. Where available, HLA class I and class II types were taken from metadata supplied by the sample provider and were not determined by assay-based typing.

The V and J ends are trimmed by 4 bases and 7 bases, leaving 20 bases between them. CDR1 SGHDN and CDR2 FVKESK were looked up in the germline V gene. The CDR3 measures 15 amino acids from cysteine to phenylalanine. Just CDR3 DNA is preserved here, 45 bases in frame from base 1. A note on this clone: The antigen this receptor binds is unknown. Within one base of it there is no much larger clone, and no base qualities were kept.

What the study reported, not specific to this receptor: How much clinical and demographic metadata was included differed by source and by participant, and the metadata was provided uncurated.

Participants in the prospective study were enrolled through a virtual design, were aged about 18 to 89 years, and lived in roughly 24 United States geographic areas. In the prospective study, participants were assigned to cohorts based on the clinical history participants reported in a screening survey and a study questionnaire. For ImmuneRACE Cohort 3, a participant was defined as recovered based on two consecutive negative NP/OP PCR tests, clearance by a healthcare professional, or resolution of symptoms. Mobile phlebotomists in the prospective study collected whole blood, serum and a nasopharyngeal or oropharyngeal swab from every participant. Participants in the prospective study had the option to provide additional blood draws and questionnaires over a roughly 2-month period. Prospective study blood samples were shipped either frozen or at room temperature before DNA extraction. TCRbeta CDR3 regions were amplified from genomic DNA using the immunoSEQ Assay, a bias-controlled multiplex PCR. Under the source paper's analysis protocol: Nucleated cell counts per sample were estimated from amplification of reference gene primers within the assay. Sequence reads were collapsed and filtered to measure the absolute abundance of every unique TCRbeta CDR3 rearrangement. For each sample, productive Simpson clonality was calculated as the square root of Simpson's diversity index across productive rearrangements. Not all clones reach the TCRdb copy of this immuneACCESS table, which keeps in-frame sequences only. Checked studies attribute under half of the gap to unresolved V genes and leave the rest unexplained. The D gene and trimming were derived from the DNA, and the V and J assignments and clone size from that table. The sample table shows fewer than 600,000 clones, and over 75% are seen once. The top ten clones comprise about 1.7% of the sample.

The chain was built from TRBV14 and TRBJ2-7; a tentative D match to TRBD2 spans 6 bases. The receptor was isolated from a woman aged 40-49 years who had recovered from COVID-19. The sequenced material came from PBMCs or T cells enriched from blood (not recorded which). The CDR3 amino acid sequence is: CASSPRTTAGYEQYF. The DNA sequence is as follows: TGTGCCAGCAGCCCACGGACTACGGCGGGTTATGAGCAGTACTTC.